This T cell receptor (beta chain) was captured by sequencing in a study of shared clonotypes between healthy human individuals. General study points: Four donors held about 4.5% of naive CD4 clonotypes in common.

Splitting the CD4+ cells yielded a CD45RA+ naive subset and a CD45RA-negative memory subset. The V gene end was trimmed by 3 bases and the J gene end by 4 bases; junction bases not matched to a gene: 10. The CDR3 spans 16 residues. The V gene's germline CDR1 is SGHKS and CDR2 YYEKEE (reference sequence). The data were produced by immunoSEQ multiplex PCR, yet TCRdb's version contains in-frame clones alone and is incomplete. This sample yields hundreds of thousands of clones, of which roughly 70% are seen a single time; less than 2% belongs to the top ten. This clone appeared once. Its antigen is undetermined.

This sequence originates from a woman between 25 and 40 years old in good health. The sequencing sample was made of memory CD4+ T cells sorted from blood. Subset noted: CD45RA-negative fraction. The V call is TRBV5-5, the J call TRBJ2-3; TRBD2 matches at 8 bases. CDR3 region: CASSSPHGAGADTQYF. As DNA, the CDR3 is TGTGCCAGCAGCTCGCCGCATGGAGCGGGAGCAGATACGCAGTATTTT.